The clone carrying this T cell receptor (beta chain) occurred once. In the authors' methods: Reference gene primer amplification gave nucleated cell count estimates. This table comes from immunoSEQ multiplex PCR, and its TCRdb copy is limited to in-frame clones, with some not included. The V and J calls and clone size were taken over from that table, and D and trimming were inferred from the DNA. The data hold about 100,000 clones, with around 88% observed a single time. This CDR3 has 14 residues. The germline V gene encodes CDR1 KGHSH and CDR2 LQKENI. Trimming took 5 bases from V and 1 from J; bases not matched to a gene: 2. These data come from a study of blood T cell repertoires in COVID-19. At the level of the study: Sites in the United States, Italy and Spain provided acute and convalescent COVID-19 samples. T cells, B-cell-depleted T cells, or PBMCs supplied cDNA or gDNA.

The receptor was derived from a human donor in a cohort sampled during active COVID-19. This chain joins TRBV18 and TRBJ1-5, with 7 nucleotides matching TRBD1. The sample taken for sequencing was peripheral blood. CDR3 sequence reads: CASSAGQSNQPQHF. In nucleotides, the CDR3 is TGTGCCAGCTCAGCGGGACAGAGCAATCAGCCCCAGCATTTT.